The clone carrying this TCR beta chain was recorded a few times. Antigen unknown. In the library, each TCR cDNA molecule bore its own unique molecular identifier. Each CDR3 protein is one row after TCRdb ran MiXCR on the 5' RACE reads. This sample carries about 48,000 distinct CDR3 sequences, roughly 5.2% of them seen once, and the ten largest clones take 11%. The length of the CDR3 is 13 residues. With 3 bases removed from V and 9 bases from J, the gap between germline ends came to 12 bases. Germline V gene data show CDR1 as SGHDN and CDR2 as FVKESK. Time point specified: sample taken at primary tumor resection. The authors sequenced whole RNA from tumor, nontumor lung or frozen PBMC without sorting. The record originates from a study of spatial heterogeneity in lung cancer. General study points: Compared with follow-up, resection was when ubiquitous expanded tumor TCRs appeared in blood more.

Material: PBMCs, obtained at surgery. This clonotype originated in a male donor with early-stage non-small cell lung cancer. The chain links TRBV14 to TRBJ2-1; the D is unclear. CDR3 sequence: CASSQMTGGEQFF. The CDR3 region has the DNA TGTGCCAGCAGCCAGATGACTGGTGGTGAGCAGTTCTTC.